This T cell receptor beta chain is from a study of shared clonotypes between healthy human individuals. The naive CD8 fraction comprised CD45RO-negative cells positively selected for CCR7 and excluded terminally differentiated effector memory CD45RA+ cells. Germline CDR1 MDHEN, CDR2 SYDVKM. The CDR3 length is 12 residues. V was clipped by 2 bases and J by 7 bases, with 8 bases between them. Clones were read by immunoSEQ multiplex PCR, and TCRdb kept only the in-frame ones, dropping some. Of 700,000 to 950,000 clones listed, approximately 96% are singletons. This clonotype was obtained from a man aged 25 to 40 in good health. The sequencing sample was made of naive CD8+ T cells sorted from blood. The chain couples TRBV28 to TRBJ1-2; TRBD1 is a possible D gene (5 bases). CDR3 DNA sequence: TGTGCCAGCAGTTTAGACGGGGGTGGCTACACCTTC. It codes for CASSLDGGGYTF.